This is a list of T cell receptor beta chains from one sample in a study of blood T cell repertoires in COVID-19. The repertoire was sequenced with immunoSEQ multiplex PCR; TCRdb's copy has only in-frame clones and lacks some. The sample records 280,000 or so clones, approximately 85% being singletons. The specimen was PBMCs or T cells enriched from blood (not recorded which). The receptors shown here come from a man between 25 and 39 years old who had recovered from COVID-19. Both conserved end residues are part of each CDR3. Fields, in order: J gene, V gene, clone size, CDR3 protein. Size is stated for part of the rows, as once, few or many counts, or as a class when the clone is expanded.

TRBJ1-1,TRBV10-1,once,CASSPTGLATEAFF
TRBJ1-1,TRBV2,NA,CASSGQPMNTEAFF
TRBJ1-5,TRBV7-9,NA,CASSLFGTGFDQPQHF
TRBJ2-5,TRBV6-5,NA,CASSYFTSGGETQYF
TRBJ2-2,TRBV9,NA,CASSSHRLAGAGTGELFF
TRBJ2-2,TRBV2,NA,CASSAGTSGASFTGELFF
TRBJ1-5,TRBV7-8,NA,CASSLISLNQPQHF
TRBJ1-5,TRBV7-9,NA,CASSSYRQGNQPQHF
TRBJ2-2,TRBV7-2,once,CASSSFPRVSNTGELFF
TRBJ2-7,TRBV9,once,CASSGARQGGEQYF
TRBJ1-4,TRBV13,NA,CASSLGQAGGKLFF
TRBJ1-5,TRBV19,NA,CASSIRDTTSNQPQHF
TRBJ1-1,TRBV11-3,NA,CASSPRTGPPLEAFF
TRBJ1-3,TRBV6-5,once,CASRPKSSGNTIYF
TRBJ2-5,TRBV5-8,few,CASSLLGGQYF
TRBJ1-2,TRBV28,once,CASSLLTRKGINYGYTF
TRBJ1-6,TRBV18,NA,CASSPLASLDSPLHF
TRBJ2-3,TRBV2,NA,CASSEQASSTDTQYF
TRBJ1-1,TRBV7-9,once,CASSPRAVTEAFF
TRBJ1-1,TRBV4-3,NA,CASSQEDRQNTEAFF
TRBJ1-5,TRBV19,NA,CASSMGGPYQPQHF
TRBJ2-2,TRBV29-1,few,CSVVEGNTGELFF
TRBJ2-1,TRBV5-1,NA,CASSLAYGGQIGEQFF
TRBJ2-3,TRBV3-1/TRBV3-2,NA,CASSQVFGSVSGGGPSTDTQYF
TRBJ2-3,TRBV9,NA,CASSGTSGGSTDTQYF
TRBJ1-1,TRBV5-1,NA,CASRLNRGRDLHTEAFF
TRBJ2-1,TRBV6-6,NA,CASGPGLLSYGEQFF
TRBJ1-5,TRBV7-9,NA,CASSPGQGGDEPQHF
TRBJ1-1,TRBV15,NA,CATSRDPYLNKNTEAFF
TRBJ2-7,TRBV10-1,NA,CASSESPGQGPYEQYF
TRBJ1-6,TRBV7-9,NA,CASSLSDSSYNSPLHF
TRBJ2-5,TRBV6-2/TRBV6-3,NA,CASSTSSYENGYF
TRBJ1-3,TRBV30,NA,CAWSRGSGNTIYF
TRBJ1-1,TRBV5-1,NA,CASSVQMNTEAFF
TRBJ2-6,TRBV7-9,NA,CAASGANVLTF
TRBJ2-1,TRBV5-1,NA,CASMQLGGPYNEQFF